Following are 8 T cell receptor beta chains from one sample sequenced in a study of shared clonotypes between healthy human individuals. The table came from immunoSEQ multiplex PCR; TCRdb's copy has only in-frame clones and leaves some out. Found here are some 1,100,000 clones, about 84% of them singletons; the top ten hold around 0.47%. Specimen: memory CD4+ T cells from PBMCs. The subset denotes: CD45RA-negative fraction. These receptor sequences come from a man between 18 and 29 years old in good health. Some clones in this sample may be carry-over from other donors' samples.

This rearrangement joins TRBV30 to TRBJ2-5; D gene ambiguous. The germline V gene has CDR1 GTSNPN and CDR2 SVGIG (reference sequence). The V gene lost 2 bases and the J gene lost 2 bases, with 6 bases spanning the gap. The CDR3 has 12 amino acids. CDR3 in DNA: TGTGCCTGGAGTTACAATCAAGAGACCCAGTACTTC. Translated: CAWSYNQETQYF.

The rearrangement links TRBV11-2 to TRBJ1-2, with 8 bases identical to TRBD1. This CDR3 has 15 residues. Germline V gene sequence: CDR1 SGHAT, CDR2 FQNNGV. J was trimmed by 7 bases and V by 6 bases; bases with no gene match: 13. The CDR3 coding sequence is TGTGCCAGCAGGTCATTGGCAGGGGGCGCCTCTGGCTACACCTTC. Its translation is CASRSLAGGASGYTF.

V is TRBV29-1 and J is TRBJ1-5; D unresolved. Trimming removed 4 bases at V and 6 bases at J, with 10 bases between. Germline V CDR1 and CDR2: SQVTM, ANQGSEA. CDR3 length equals 12 residues. The CDR3 nucleotides read TGCAGCGTTGGGGTCTTGCTTCAGCCCCAGCATTTT. This codes for CSVGVLLQPQHF.

The rearrangement uses TRBV28 and TRBJ2-1; D unclear. Trimming removed 11 bases from V and 7 bases from J, with 12 bases in between. The CDR3 totals 11 residues. The germline V gene encodes CDR1 MDHEN and CDR2 SYDVKM. The CDR3 protein is CACLRRNEQFF. CDR3 in DNA: TGTGCCTGCCTCAGGCGGAATGAGCAGTTCTTC.

Worth noting for this clone: A far larger clone is only one base removed, so a read error is likely. The sample carries other DNA sequences with the same CDR3. V gene TRBV6-5 combines with J gene TRBJ1-1; the D gene is possibly TRBD1 (6 bases). The germline V and J ends were trimmed by 6 bases and 4 bases, with 18 bases remaining between them. The germline V gene encodes CDR1 MNHEY and CDR2 SVGAGI. CDR3 length equals 15 residues. CDR3 residues: CASSLSGVRGTEAFF. The CDR3 nucleotides read TGTGCCAGCAGCCTGTCAGGGGTTAGGGGCACTGAAGCTTTCTTT.

This chain uses TRBV18 with TRBJ2-1, with TRBD2 matching over 7 bases. CDR1 and CDR2 from the germline V gene are KGHSH and LQKENI. The trim removed 0 bases at V and 5 bases at J, leaving 7 bases unmatched. The length of the CDR3 is 16 residues. This chain's CDR3 is CASSPPSQRGHNEQFF. The CDR3 DNA reads TGTGCCAGCTCACCACCGTCCCAGCGGGGCCACAATGAGCAGTTCTTC.

The V and J genes are TRBV29-1 and TRBJ1-1, with 9 bases fitting TRBD1. The CDR3 is 11 amino acids. Germline trimming cut 6 bases from V and 11 bases from J; bases unmatched to any gene: 7. Looked up from germline, CDR1 is SQVTM and CDR2 is ANQGSEA. CDR3: CSVSQGAYAFF. As DNA, the CDR3 is TGCAGCGTCTCACAGGGGGCTTACGCTTTCTTT.

The chain has TRBV28 and TRBJ1-5; 10 bases fit TRBD1. V gave up 7 bases and J gave up 2 bases; unmatched junction bases: 11. Germline V CDR1 and CDR2: MDHEN, SYDVKM. The CDR3 is 17 amino acids. CDR3 amino acids: CASIHIGTGERNQPQHF. The CDR3, as DNA: TGTGCCAGCATCCACATCGGGACAGGGGAACGCAATCAGCCCCAGCATTTT.